A selection of T cell receptor beta chains follows, all from one sample in a study of CD8 T cells in ankylosing spondylitis. TCRdb re-called the 5' RACE reads with MiXCR, one entry per CDR3 protein. The table has under 250,000 distinct CDR3 sequences, 7% to 8% seen once. The sample comprised blood, either unsorted or a sorted T cell fraction (not recorded which). The receptors stem from a male donor with ankylosing spondylitis. CDR3s leave out the opening cysteine and the closing phenylalanine or tryptophan. Fields, in order: CDR3 length, V gene, clone size, CDR3 protein. Clone size appears in some rows only: once, few, many, or a class for an expanded clone.

10	TRBV29-1	many	SVTNPGTEAF
13	TRBV12-3/TRBV12-4	many	ASSLAGLAYQPQH
14	TRBV19	few	ASRRFRGAQWDGYT
11	TRBV6-1	-	ASPRGQNTEAF
11	TRBV28	many	ASSWTEYNEQF
13	TRBV28	many	ASSLSVSGANVLT
13	TRBV28	many	ASSFLTGTQETQY
14	TRBV6-1	many	ASRSRGRRMNTEAF
11	TRBV24-1	few	ATSTSSYNEQF
17	TRBV9	many	ASSVERGESSSYNSPLH
11	TRBV12-3/TRBV12-4	many	ASTLGPYNEQF
14	TRBV7-2	few	ASSSSARWGYYGYT
14	TRBV6-1	-	ASIAGADPVNNEQF
14	TRBV7-3	many	ASSPTETELYNEQF
13	TRBV12-3/TRBV12-4	many	ASRTGTGFPGELF
10	TRBV24-1	many	ATSDGTAEQY
13	TRBV6-5	many	ASSYGLAGNNEQF
12	TRBV28	few	ASSLEVRNTEAF
8	TRBV29-1	many	SVWYTEAF
15	TRBV5-1	few	ASSINPEQGAHSPLH
11	TRBV10-3	many	AIRDPPQETQY
12	TRBV7-8	many	ASSPGGVNQPQH
11	TRBV6-6	many	ASCRSPMHEQF
11	TRBV6-2/TRBV6-3	few	ASKGTVDEKLF
13	TRBV19	many	ASSVVRGSNQPQH
10	TRBV2	-	ASGLRWYEQY